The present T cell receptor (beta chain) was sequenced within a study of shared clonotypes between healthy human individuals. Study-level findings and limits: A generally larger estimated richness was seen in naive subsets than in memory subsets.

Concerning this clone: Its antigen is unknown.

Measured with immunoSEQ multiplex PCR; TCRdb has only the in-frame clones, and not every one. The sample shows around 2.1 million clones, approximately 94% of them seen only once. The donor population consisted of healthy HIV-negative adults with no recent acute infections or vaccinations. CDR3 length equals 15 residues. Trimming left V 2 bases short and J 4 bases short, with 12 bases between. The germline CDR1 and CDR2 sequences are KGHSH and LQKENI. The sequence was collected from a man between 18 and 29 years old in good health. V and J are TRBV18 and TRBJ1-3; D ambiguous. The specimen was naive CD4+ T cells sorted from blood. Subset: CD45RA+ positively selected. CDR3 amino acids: CASSPSAEIGNTIYF. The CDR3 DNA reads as TGTGCCAGCTCACCATCCGCTGAAATAGGAAACACCATATATTTT.